This T cell receptor (beta chain) was profiled in a study of Ad26.COV2.S vaccination and SARS-CoV-2 variants. CDR1 is SGHTA, CDR2 FQGNSA, per germline. V lost 5 bases to trimming and J lost 7 bases, with 12 bases between them. The CDR3 is 14 residues long. Sequencing was performed with immunoSEQ multiplex PCR; in TCRdb, only in-frame clones are kept and a portion is missing. The sample shows 320,000 or so clones, 90% of them seen only once. This sample's treatment: 19 received Ad26.COV2.S at low or high dose, single or two shots; about 5 received placebo; per-sample allocation not given. Samples were taken on day 63 after the first vaccine or placebo injection. Adults aged 18-55 years in Boston included the donor.

Sequences were derived from peripheral blood, sampled in a trial of Ad26.COV2.S vaccine versus placebo. This chain joins TRBV7-2 and TRBJ1-6; the D gene is possibly TRBD1 (6 bases). This sequence was found in a person between 18 and 59 years old who received the Ad26.COV2.S COVID-19 vaccine or a placebo. The CDR3: CASSPGQLNSPLHF. The CDR3 coding sequence is TGTGCCAGCAGCCCTGGACAGCTAAATTCACCCCTCCACTTT.